Each of the 22 T cell receptor beta chains below was sequenced from the same sample in a study of blood T cell repertoires in COVID-19. Profiling relied on immunoSEQ multiplex PCR, and the TCRdb table lists in-frame clones only, not all of them. There are 200,000 to 250,000 clones in the sample; about 90% occur only once, and roughly 3.7% lies in the top ten. Sequencing was carried out using PBMCs or T cells enriched from blood (not recorded which). Every receptor here comes from a young woman who had been exposed to COVID-19.

This clone showed up just once. This chain joins TRBV5-1 and TRBJ2-5; 10 nucleotides align to TRBD2. V was pared by 0 bases and J by 5 bases, with 4 bases of the junction left unmatched. CDR1 is SGHRS, CDR2 YFSETQ, per germline. The CDR3 contains 15 residues. The CDR3 region is CASSLAASGSETQYF. DNA of the CDR3: TGCGCCAGCAGCTTGGCGGCTAGCGGGAGTGAGACCCAGTACTTC.

This clone turned up a few times. This sample includes further DNA sequences coding for the same CDR3. This sequence joins TRBV27 and TRBJ2-7; possibly TRBD2 for D (6 bases). This CDR3 has 13 residues. CDR1 is MNHEY and CDR2 is SMNVEV in the germline V gene (reference sequence). V dropped 0 bases and J dropped 4 bases, with 7 bases sitting between them. The CDR3 coding sequence is TGTGCCAGCAGTTTATCCGGGGGATACGAGCAGTACTTC. This gives the protein CASSLSGGYEQYF.

This chain uses TRBV30 with TRBJ2-3, with 9 nucleotides matching TRBD2. The ends lost 2 bases at V and 2 bases at J; junction bases unmatched: 2. Germline CDR1 is GTSNPN and CDR2 is SVGIG (reference sequence). The CDR3 is 14 residues long. The CDR3 DNA reads as TGTGCCTGGAGTCTAGCGGGACTCACAGATACGCAGTATTTT. Its translation is CAWSLAGLTDTQYF. Full variable domain (remainder filled in from reference TRBV30 and TRBJ2-3): SQTIHQWPATLVQPVGSPLSLECTVEGTSNPNLYWYRQAAGRGLQLLFYSVGIGQISSEVPQNLSASRPQDRQFILSSKKLLLSDSGFYLCAWSLAGLTDTQYFGPGTRLTVL.

This clone was seen once. The chain links TRBV19 to TRBJ2-1; a weak D match, TRBD2 (5 bases). The CDR3 is 15 amino acids. Germline V gives CDR1 LNHDA, CDR2 SQIVND (reference sequence). Trimming shortened V by 7 bases and J by 4 bases, and 17 bases separated the two germline ends. This CDR3 is CASNEGYKGYNEQFF. CDR3 in DNA: TGTGCCAGTAATGAGGGATACAAGGGATACAATGAGCAGTTCTTC.

The chain joins TRBV3-1 (or the pseudogene TRBV3-2) to TRBJ2-1, with 8 bases that match TRBD2. Looked up from germline, CDR1 is LGHDT and CDR2 is YNNKEL (reference sequence). The CDR3 consists of 15 residues. V gave up 3 bases and J gave up 7 bases; unmatched junction bases: 8. The CDR3 DNA reads as TGTGCCAGCAGCCAGCGAGGACTAGCTAAGAATGAGCAGTTCTTC. Protein: CASSQRGLAKNEQFF.

This clone was seen a few times. V is TRBV21-1 and J is TRBJ1-2; the D segment call TRBD1 is taken from the table without a DNA check. TRBV21-1 is a recognized pseudogene. There are 16 residues in the CDR3. The CDR3 here is CASSRPPAQGPYGYTF. The DNA for the CDR3 is TGTGCCAGCAGCAGACCGCCGGCACAGGGACCATATGGCTACACCTTC.

V usage is TRBV6-5 and J usage is TRBJ2-7, with 7 bases identical to TRBD1. This CDR3 has 13 residues. V lost 5 bases to trimming and J lost 2 bases; unmatched junction nucleotides: 3. Germline V gives CDR1 MNHEY, CDR2 SVGAGI. CDR3 residues: CASSRQGPYEQYF. The CDR3 nucleotides read TGTGCCAGCAGTCGACAGGGCCCCTACGAGCAGTACTTC.

The J gene is TRBJ1-5, the V gene TRBV30; D gene unclear. The length of the CDR3 is 16 residues. Trimming shortened V by 0 bases and J by 3 bases, and 15 bases separated the two germline ends. In germline, CDR1 is GTSNPN, CDR2 SVGIG (reference sequence). For the CDR3, the DNA is TGTGCCTGGAGTGTAAGAAACAGTGGAAACAATCAGCCCCAGCATTTT. It encodes CAWSVRNSGNNQPQHF.

The chain employs TRBV5-4 and TRBJ1-4, with D unclear. Looked up from germline, CDR1 is SGHNT and CDR2 is YYREEE (reference sequence). The CDR3 extends over 13 amino acids. Trimming removed 3 bases at V and 4 bases at J, with 7 bases between. CDR3 residues: CASSSSFNEKLFF. CDR3 in DNA: TGTGCCAGCAGCTCTTCCTTTAATGAAAAACTGTTTTTT.

The genes are TRBV18 and TRBJ1-2; 9 positions match TRBD1. The CDR3 is 13 amino acids. CDR1 and CDR2 (germline): KGHSH, LQKENI. V trimming: 5 bases; J trimming: 6 bases; junction bases outside the gene matches: 4. The CDR3 coding sequence is TGTGCCAGCTCAACAGGGGGCTCGAATGGCTACACCTTC. It is translated as CASSTGGSNGYTF.

This clone has only one observation. This sequence joins TRBV9 and TRBJ2-1, with 9 bases that match TRBD1. Trimming cost V 1 base and J 4 bases; bases outside gene matches: 12. Germline V lookup: CDR1 SGDLS, CDR2 YYNGEE. This CDR3 contains 18 residues. Here the CDR3 reads CASSVKPPGQGVYNEQFF. In DNA, the CDR3 is TGTGCCAGCAGCGTAAAGCCACCGGGACAGGGAGTTTACAATGAGCAGTTCTTC.

The chain employs TRBV5-6 and TRBJ1-5; 7 nucleotides agree with TRBD1. The germline V gene has CDR1 SGHDT and CDR2 YYEEEE. The trim removed 2 bases at V and 4 bases at J, leaving 6 bases unmatched. The length of the CDR3 is 15 residues. CDR3 sequence reads: CASSFTGVRNQPQHF. CDR3 DNA: TGTGCCAGCAGCTTTACAGGGGTGAGAAATCAGCCCCAGCATTTT.

The genes are TRBV6-5 and TRBJ1-1; 8 bases fit TRBD1. The length of the CDR3 is 14 residues. The J segment lost 2 bases and the V segment lost 6 bases, leaving 5 bases of the junction unmatched. The germline CDR1 and CDR2 sequences are MNHEY and SVGAGI. Written as DNA, the CDR3 is TGTGCCAGCAGATCGACAGGGGACAACACTGAAGCTTTCTTT. It is translated as CASRSTGDNTEAFF.

The CDR3 bases are TGCGCCAGCAGCCAAGTGGGACGCCGGACAGGGAATAATGAGCAGTTCTTC. Its protein product is CASSQVGRRTGNNEQFF. The chain recombines TRBV4-1 with TRBJ2-1; 8 bases agree with TRBD1. V shed 1 base and J 7 bases; nucleotides not matched to a gene: 12. In germline, CDR1 is MGHRA, CDR2 YSYEKL. The CDR3 is 17 amino acids.

The V and J genes are TRBV11-3 and TRBJ2-1; 9 nucleotides align to TRBD2. Trimming removed 5 bases from V and 5 bases from J; junction bases left unmatched: 4. CDR3 length: 14 amino acids. Germline CDR1 is SGHNT and CDR2 is YENEEA. The CDR3 DNA reads as TGTGCCAGCAGCGGGGGACTAGCCCACAATGAGCAGTTCTTC. Its translation is CASSGGLAHNEQFF.

V usage is TRBV12-5 and J usage is TRBJ1-5; 8 nucleotides line up with TRBD1. This CDR3 region has 17 residues. CDR1 LGHNT and CDR2 FRNRAP come from the germline V gene. The J segment lost 1 base and the V segment lost 2 bases, leaving 7 bases of the junction unmatched. The chain's CDR3 is CASGLPNRGISNQPQHF. CDR3 DNA sequence: TGTGCTAGTGGTTTGCCAAACAGGGGGATCAGCAATCAGCCCCAGCATTTT.

The chain links TRBV27 to TRBJ1-6; D is unresolved. Germline CDR1 is MNHEY and CDR2 is SMNVEV (reference sequence). CDR3 length: 12 amino acids. V dropped 8 bases and J dropped 6 bases, with 8 bases sitting between them. This chain's CDR3 is CASGHTNSPLHF. In DNA form, the CDR3 reads TGTGCCAGCGGGCATACTAATTCACCCCTCCACTTT.

This clone was seen a few times. The chain links TRBV5-4 to TRBJ2-7; TRBD1 matches 8 bases. Germline CDR1 reads SGHNT; CDR2 reads YYREEE (reference sequence). J was trimmed by 5 bases and V by 1 base; bases with no gene match: 2. The length of the CDR3 is 13 residues. CDR3 nucleotide sequence: TGTGCCAGCAGCTTGTCAGGGGGCCACGAGCAGTACTTC. This gives the protein CASSLSGGHEQYF.

The genes are TRBV15 and TRBJ2-1; TRBD1 matches at 9 bases. With 0 bases clipped from V and 4 bases from J, the junction kept 1 base outside the gene matches. CDR3 length: 15 residues. Germline CDR1 reads LNHNV; CDR2 reads YYDKDF (reference sequence). The CDR3 bases are TGTGCCACCAGCAGAGATGGGACAGGGTACAATGAGCAGTTCTTC. Translated: CATSRDGTGYNEQFF.

This clone has only one observation. The V gene is TRBV5-6, the J gene TRBJ1-1, with D possibly matching TRBD1 (6 bases). The CDR3 sequence is 16 residues long. V was shortened by 1 base and J by 0 bases, with 13 bases between the two germline ends. In germline, CDR1 is SGHDT, CDR2 YYEEEE. This chain's CDR3 is CASSLTGRFVNTEAFF. CDR3 in DNA: TGTGCCAGCAGCTTGACAGGGCGATTCGTGAACACTGAAGCTTTCTTT.

This chain joins TRBV11-3 and TRBJ2-5, with 7 bases that match TRBD1. This CDR3 contains 14 residues. Germline trimming cut 5 bases from V and 4 bases from J; bases unmatched to any gene: 7. The germline gives CDR1 SGHNT, CDR2 YENEEA. The CDR3 region is CASSQGQVPETQYF. In nucleotides, the CDR3 is TGTGCCAGCAGCCAAGGACAGGTACCAGAGACCCAGTACTTC.

The J gene is TRBJ1-2, the V gene TRBV5-1; D is ambiguous. The germline V and J ends were trimmed by 4 bases and 8 bases, with 15 bases remaining between them. The germline V gene encodes CDR1 SGHRS and CDR2 YFSETQ. The CDR3 covers 13 residues. DNA for the CDR3: TGCGCCAGCAGCCCGTTAGGAGGCGGAGGCTACACCTTC. It codes for CASSPLGGGGYTF.